This is a list of T cell receptor beta chains from one sample in a study of blood T cell repertoires in COVID-19. The data were produced by immunoSEQ multiplex PCR, yet TCRdb's version contains in-frame clones alone and is incomplete. Of hundreds of thousands of clones listed, around 90% are singletons. Sequenced sample: PBMCs or T cells enriched from blood (not recorded which). The receptor source for this set is a man in his 60s who had recovered from COVID-19. Each CDR3 is given with its conserved first and last residue. The order of the fields is V gene, J gene, CDR3 protein.

>TRBV10-3|TRBJ1-3
CAIRGTTGNTIYF
>TRBV29-1|TRBJ1-2
CSVEETADYGYTF
>TRBV7-3|TRBJ2-5
CASSLMGLPKETQYF
>TRBV10-2|TRBJ1-1
CASSFRLDTEAFF
>TRBV7-2|TRBJ1-5
CASSRTGTNQPQHF
>TRBV19|TRBJ1-1
CASSSNREGQTNTEAFF
>TRBV6-2/TRBV6-3|TRBJ2-7
CASSKDIVSSYEQYF
>TRBV9|TRBJ2-1
CASSVVAGTYNEQFF
>TRBV5-5|TRBJ2-7
CASSPPPRQVTYEQYF
>TRBV15|TRBJ1-1
CATSVSDRGFTEAFF